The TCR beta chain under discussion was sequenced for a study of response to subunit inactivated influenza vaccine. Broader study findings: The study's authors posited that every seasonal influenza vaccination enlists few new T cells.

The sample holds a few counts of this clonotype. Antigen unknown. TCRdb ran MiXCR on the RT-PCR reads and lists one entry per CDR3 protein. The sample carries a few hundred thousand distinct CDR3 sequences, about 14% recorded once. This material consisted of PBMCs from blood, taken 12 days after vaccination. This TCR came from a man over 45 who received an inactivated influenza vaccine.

The chain's CDR3 is CASSAVAGAYEQYF. Here the CDR3 DNA reads TGTGCCAGCAGCGCCGTAGCGGGGGCCTACGAGCAGTACTTC. The chain recombines TRBV7-2 with TRBJ2-7; 9 nucleotides align to TRBD2. The CDR3 length is 14 residues. With V trimmed by 5 bases and J by 2 bases, 4 bases remained unmatched. CDR1 is SGHTA, CDR2 FQGNSA, per germline.